These 24 T cell receptor beta chains were sequenced from one sample in a study of T cell clonality in common variable immunodeficiency. Clones were sequenced by immunoSEQ multiplex PCR, and TCRdb holds only the in-frame ones, with some missing. This sample comprises over 55,000 clones, none seen once only. Sample: peripheral blood mononuclear cells. The receptors stem from a person aged 18 to 75 in good health.

This clone was counted ten times or more. The read finishes 3 residues shy of the CDR3 end, and the germline J gene is used to complete it. V usage is TRBV19 and J usage is TRBJ2-3, with D maybe TRBD1 (6 bases). V was cut by 9 bases and J by 0 bases, with 22 bases left in between. CDR1 LNHDA and CDR2 SQIVND come from the germline V gene (reference sequence). CDR3 length equals 17 residues. The CDR3 bases that were read are TGTGCCAGCACGGGGAGACAGGCGCTGTCTAGCACAGATACG. Amino acids: CASTGRQALSSTDT. In full, the CDR3 is CASTGRQALSSTDTQYF. Based on the CDR3 plus reference TRBV19 and TRBJ2-3, the full variable domain is DGGITQSPKYLFRKEGQNVTLSCEQNLNHDAMYWYRQDPGQGLRLIYYSQIVNDFQKGDIAEGYSVSREKKESFPLTVTSAQKNPTAFYLCASTGRQALSSTDTQYFGPGTRLTVL.

This clone was picked up many times. Sequencing ends 3 residues short of the CDR3 end; the germline J gene provides the rest. The rearrangement links TRBV20-1 to TRBJ2-1; D is ambiguous. The CDR3 loop spans 11 amino acids. The ends were cut back, 3 bases at V and 8 bases at J, with 8 bases in the middle. Germline V lookup: CDR1 DFQATT, CDR2 SNEGSKA (reference sequence). The covered CDR3 bases are TGCAGTGCTAGGCCAGGCCATGAG. Residues: CSARPGHE. The whole CDR3 protein is CSARPGHEQFF.

Concerning this clone itself: The read finishes 3 residues shy of the CDR3 end, and the germline J gene is used to complete it. The V gene is TRBV19, the J gene TRBJ1-5, with D possibly matching TRBD1 (6 bases). V lost 5 bases and J 8 bases, leaving 10 bases between the germline ends. The CDR3 covers 12 residues. CDR1 LNHDA and CDR2 SQIVND come from the germline V gene (reference sequence). The sequenced part of the CDR3 DNA is TGTGCCAGTAGTTCGAGGGACAAGCCC. This sequence encodes CASSSRDKP. The full CDR3 protein is CASSSRDKPQHF.

This clone was seen repeatedly, ten times or more. Sequencing ends 3 residues short of the CDR3 end; the germline J gene provides the rest. The rearrangement uses TRBV11-2 and TRBJ2-7, with D unclear. The V and J ends lost 2 bases and 0 bases respectively, with 8 bases between them. CDR3 length: 14 amino acids. From germline, CDR1 is SGHAT and CDR2 FQNNGV. Partial CDR3 DNA: TGTGCCAGCAGCTTATCGCAGGTCTCCTACGAG. It specifies CASSLSQVSYE. In full, the CDR3 reads CASSLSQVSYEQYF.

This clone was counted at least ten times. The read terminates 3 residues before the CDR3 end, so the remaining end is supplied by the germline J gene. This chain connects TRBV12-3 or TRBV12-4 to TRBJ1-2, with a possible D match to TRBD1 (6 bases). V was shortened by 5 bases and J by 6 bases, with 13 bases between the two germline ends. The CDR3 spans 13 residues. CDR3 protein: CASSIQGRDGYTF. Partial CDR3 DNA: TGTGCCAGCAGTATACAGGGTCGTGATGGC.

This clone was seen repeatedly, ten times or more. The read gets to within 3 residues of the CDR3 end, and the germline J gene fills in the rest. The gene calls are TRBV29-1 and TRBJ2-1; unclear D gene. Germline values: CDR1 SQVTM, CDR2 ANQGSEA. This CDR3 is 13 amino acids long. V shed 4 bases and J shed 3 bases, with 10 bases lying between them. CDR3 DNA (partial): TGCAGCGTTGGATTAGACTTCTACAATGAG. This gives the protein CSVGLDFYNE. The complete CDR3 protein is CSVGLDFYNEQFF.

This clone was detected many times. The CDR3 is cut off 3 residues early in the read; its end comes from the germline J gene. The chain has TRBV5-4 and TRBJ2-7; D might be TRBD1 (6 bases). Per the germline V gene, CDR1 is SGHNT and CDR2 is YYREEE (reference sequence). Trimming stripped 4 bases from V and 3 bases from J, with 17 bases between. The CDR3 is 15 amino acids. The chain's CDR3 is CASSLGSEDSYEQYF. The part of the CDR3 DNA that was read is TGTGCCAGCAGCCTGGGGAGTGAGGACAGCTACGAG.

Many counts were recorded for this clone. The read is 3 residues too short to cover the CDR3 end, so that end is filled in from the germline J gene. The V gene is TRBV7-9, the J gene TRBJ2-2; unclear D gene. The V end lost 5 bases, the J end lost 1 base, and 8 bases lay between the germline ends. Germline CDR1 and CDR2: SEHNR and FQNEAQ (reference sequence). The CDR3 covers 14 residues. CDR3 protein: CASSPPKNTGELFF. Incomplete CDR3 DNA: TGTGCCAGCAGCCCCCCTAAGAACACCGGGGAG.

This clone has at least ten counts. The CDR3 end is not reached by the read, which stops 3 residues before it; the germline J gene fills it in. This chain uses TRBV28 with TRBJ2-3, with 11 bases identical to TRBD2. The J segment lost 4 bases and the V segment lost 2 bases, leaving 5 bases of the junction unmatched. CDR1 is MDHEN, CDR2 SYDVKM, per germline. The CDR3 extends over 16 amino acids. CDR3 DNA, as far as it was read: TGTGCCAGCAGTTTAACTAGCGGGAGTAACTCAGATACG. It is translated as CASSLTSGSNSDT. The full-length CDR3 reads as CASSLTSGSNSDTQYF.

This clone was counted ten times or more. Read coverage stops 3 residues before the CDR3 terminus; the germline J gene supplies the remainder. The V call is TRBV18, the J call TRBJ1-2, with TRBD1 matching over 7 bases. CDR1 is KGHSH and CDR2 is LQKENI in the germline V gene. The CDR3 contains 15 residues. The sequenced part of the CDR3 DNA is TGTGCCAGCTCACCACCCCGGGAGGGGGCGTGGGGC. Amino acids: CASSPPREGAWG. In full, the CDR3 is CASSPPREGAWGYTF.

Of note for this clone: The CDR3 goes on 3 residues after the read ends, and that part is filled in from the germline J gene. The chain carries TRBV30 and TRBJ1-2, with D maybe TRBD1 (5 bases). This CDR3 comprises 15 residues. Germline V lookup: CDR1 GTSNPN, CDR2 SVGIG (reference sequence). The CDR3: CAWSVFGGRAGDYTF. The DNA read from the CDR3 is TGTGCCTGGAGTGTATTCGGCGGGAGAGCGGGGGAC.

This clone appeared many times. Sequencing ends 3 residues short of the CDR3 end; the germline J gene provides the rest. V usage is TRBV29-1 and J usage is TRBJ1-2, with a weak D call TRBD1 (6 bases). Germline loops: CDR1 SQVTM, CDR2 ANQGSEA. V was trimmed by 4 bases and J by 2 bases, leaving 11 bases between them. This CDR3 is built from 13 residues. Partial CDR3 DNA: TGCAGCGTTGTGGCAGGGGCCAACTATGGC. This encodes CSVVAGANYG. The whole CDR3 reads CSVVAGANYGYTF.

This clone came up many times. The read ends 3 residues shy of where the CDR3 ends; the end is completed using the germline J gene. This sequence joins TRBV9 and TRBJ2-1; 9 nucleotides agree with TRBD2. The CDR3 loop spans 17 amino acids. The V gene end was trimmed by 3 bases and the J gene end by 5 bases; junction bases not matched to a gene: 12. Germline V gene lookup returns CDR1 SGDLS and CDR2 YYNGEE. CDR3 amino acids: CASSARREGRGDNEQFF. The DNA read from the CDR3 is TGTGCCAGCAGCGCTCGGCGGGAGGGCAGGGGGGACAATGAG.

This clone has at least ten counts. The read terminates 3 residues ahead of where the CDR3 ends, so the germline J gene completes it. This chain links TRBV2 with TRBJ2-3; 7 bases align to TRBD2. CDR1 and CDR2 (germline): SNHLY, FYNNEI. The trim removed 3 bases at V and 0 bases at J, leaving 6 bases unmatched. The CDR3 runs to 16 residues. The sequenced CDR3 bases are TGTGCCAGCAGTGACCCCGGGACTACGAGCACAGATACG. This gives the protein CASSDPGTTSTDT. The CDR3 in its entirety is CASSDPGTTSTDTQYF.

This clone was seen repeatedly, ten times or more. The CDR3 is cut off 3 residues early in the read; its end comes from the germline J gene. The rearrangement joins TRBV20-1 to TRBJ2-3; 13 nucleotides line up with TRBD2. CDR1 DFQATT and CDR2 SNEGSKA come from the germline V gene (reference sequence). Trimming at V came to 6 bases and at J to 5 bases, leaving 8 bases not matched to a gene. There are 15 residues in the CDR3. Partial CDR3 DNA: TGCAGTGCAGTCACTAGCGGGAGGGCGGGAGATACG. Translating gives CSAVTSGRAGDT. The entire CDR3 sequence reads CSAVTSGRAGDTQYF.

This clone was seen at least ten times. The CDR3 is CASSGQGNTGELFF. The DNA read from the CDR3 is TGTGCCAGCAGCGGACAGGGCAACACCGGGGAG. This sequence joins TRBV2 and TRBJ2-2; TRBD1 aligns across 8 bases. Sequencing ends 3 residues short of the CDR3 end; the germline J gene provides the rest. The V gene end was trimmed by 6 bases and the J gene end by 2 bases; junction bases not matched to a gene: 2. This CDR3 comprises 14 residues. Germline CDR1 is SNHLY and CDR2 is FYNNEI.

The sample holds many counts of this clone. The read ends 3 residues early relative to the CDR3; the germline J gene fills the gap. The rearrangement uses TRBV7-2 and TRBJ2-5; tentatively, D is TRBD2 (5 bases). The V gene lost 3 bases and the J gene lost 2 bases, with 10 bases spanning the gap. This CDR3 has 14 amino acids. CDR1 is SGHTA, CDR2 FQGNSA, per germline. The CDR3 DNA, read in part, is TGTGCCAGCAGCTTCTTTGCGGGTCAAGAGACC. Protein product: CASSFFAGQET. The complete CDR3 sequence is CASSFFAGQETQYF.

This clone was detected ten times or more. The CDR3 extends 3 residues past the end of the read, so its final part is completed from the germline J gene. The chain joins TRBV2 to TRBJ1-6; the match to TRBD1 covers 7 bases. The CDR3 extends over 14 amino acids. Trimming cost V 5 bases and J 9 bases; bases outside gene matches: 7. In germline, CDR1 is SNHLY, CDR2 FYNNEI. The CDR3 DNA, read in part, is TGTGCCAGCAGTTCTACAGGGGTTTCTTCACCC. This codes for CASSSTGVSSP. The whole CDR3 sequence reads CASSSTGVSSPLHF.

This clone came up many times. The read halts 3 residues ahead of the CDR3 end, with the missing end drawn from the germline J gene. The chain joins TRBV20-1 to TRBJ1-1, with TRBD1 matching over 10 bases. From germline, CDR1 is DFQATT and CDR2 SNEGSKA (reference sequence). V lost 4 bases to trimming and J lost 3 bases; unmatched junction nucleotides: 5. The CDR3 loop spans 14 amino acids. Partial CDR3 DNA: TGCAGTGCTATCCAGGGACAGGGGTACACTGAA. This gives the protein CSAIQGQGYTE. The entire CDR3 sequence reads CSAIQGQGYTEAFF.

At least ten counts were recorded for this clone. The DNA ends 3 residues before the CDR3 does, and the rest of the CDR3 is filled in from the germline J gene. V usage is TRBV29-1 and J usage is TRBJ1-5; D is perhaps TRBD1 (5 bases). CDR3 size: 13 residues. Trimming took off 6 bases at V and 6 bases at J, with 15 bases between the two ends. From germline, CDR1 is SQVTM and CDR2 ANQGSEA. CDR3 bases read: TGCAGCGTGGGGGGGGAATTTGGTCAGCCC. Translation: CSVGGEFGQP. The full CDR3 is CSVGGEFGQPQHF.

Ten or more counts support this clone. The sequence runs out 3 residues before the end of the CDR3; the remainder is reconstructed from the germline J gene. The chain employs TRBV20-1 and TRBJ2-7; 7 positions match TRBD2. This CDR3 contains 15 residues. From germline, CDR1 is DFQATT and CDR2 SNEGSKA (reference sequence). V lost 2 bases, J lost 0 bases, and 7 bases stayed unmatched. Partial CDR3 DNA: TGCAGTGCTAGACTGGGGGGGGTCTTCTCCTACGAG. This codes for CSARLGGVFSYE. The complete CDR3 protein is CSARLGGVFSYEQYF.

This clone was recorded many times. The observed sequence ends 3 residues before the CDR3 terminus, with the missing tail filled in from the germline J gene. The chain couples TRBV20-1 to TRBJ1-5, with 12 bases lining up with TRBD1. CDR1 and CDR2 from the germline V gene are DFQATT and SNEGSKA (reference sequence). This CDR3 is built from 16 residues. The junction had 6 bases not matched to a gene; V was cut back by 5 bases and J by 1 base. Partial CDR3 DNA: TGCAGTGCTCGGGGACAGGGGGCTGAGAGCAATCAGCCC. Protein product: CSARGQGAESNQP. The whole CDR3 sequence is CSARGQGAESNQPQHF.

This clone was counted at least ten times. An end of the junction differs from the germline gene, which may be a read error. The read is 3 residues too short to cover the CDR3 end, so that end is filled in from the germline J gene. The chain combines TRBV7-7 with TRBJ2-3, with D possibly matching TRBD1 (5 bases). Germline V gene sequence: CDR1 SSHAT, CDR2 FNYEAQ (reference sequence). CDR3 length: 13 amino acids. This CDR3 reads CASSFQGWDTQYF. The covered CDR3 bases are TGTGCTAGCAGCTTCCAGGGTTGGGATACG.

This clone has ten or more counts. The CDR3 end is not reached by the read, which stops 3 residues before it; the germline J gene fills it in. The rearrangement uses TRBV19 and TRBJ2-5; D is perhaps TRBD2 (5 bases). Germline CDR1 reads LNHDA; CDR2 reads SQIVND (reference sequence). V was clipped by 3 bases and J by 6 bases, with 11 bases between them. The CDR3 contains 13 residues. CDR3 sequence: CASSIPASQTQYF. The CDR3 bases that were read are TGTGCCAGTAGTATTCCAGCTAGCCAGACC.